In terms of frequency, the clone carrying this TCR beta chain is medium-sized (0.01 to 0.1%). The target antigen is unknown. Germline CDR1 reads SQVTM; CDR2 reads ANQGSEA. CDR3 length: 14 amino acids. The TRB libraries of cDNA were built by UMI-labeled 5' RACE. TCRdb reprocessed the 5' RACE reads and keeps a single row for each CDR3 protein, giving no DNA. The repertoire shows fewer than 3,000 distinct CDR3 sequences; the top ten hold around 2%. This sample is drawn from a study of CXCR3-negative and CXCR3-positive naive CD8 T cells. Overall study findings and caveats: Hydrophobicity of TRB CDR3s was greater in CXCR3-positive naive cells than in CXCR3-negative naive cells.

This chain connects TRBV29-1 to TRBJ1-1; TCRdb's D gene call, TRBD1, goes unchecked for lack of DNA. The source of this sequence is a human donor in good health. Some clones in this sample may be carry-over from other donors' samples. The specimen sequenced was naive CXCR3+ CD8+ T cells from blood. The subset: CD45RO-CCR7+CD27+CD95- naive CD8+ T cells expressing CXCR3 (TNR3+). The CDR3 spells CSVEDEGANTEAFF.